This entry describes one T cell receptor beta chain. The CDR3 totals 13 residues. V was pared by 7 bases and J by 5 bases, with 17 bases between. Germline V gives CDR1 SQVTM, CDR2 ANQGSEA. The sample originates from a study of CD8 T cells in Susac syndrome. An input of about 0.5 to 1 ug of RNA was subjected to reverse transcription using random hexamers. MiXCR, applied by TCRdb to the immunoSEQ multiplex PCR reads, yields one record per CDR3 protein. The sample contains some 240,000 distinct CDR3 sequences, 90% to 96% of which appear only once. This sequence was found in a human donor with Susac syndrome. V usage is TRBV29-1 and J usage is TRBJ2-5; D gene unclear. Input material: CD4+ T cells from PBMCs. In DNA form, the CDR3 reads TGCAGCGCCATTCGGACCGTTGGGGAGACCCAGTACTTC. Translation gives CSAIRTVGETQYF.